The 9 T cell receptor delta chains presented below share a single source sample, sequenced in a study of gamma-delta T cells after stem cell transplantation. TCRdb re-called the RT-PCR reads through CATT. The repertoire includes 1,400 or so delta-chain clones, 13% of them detected once, and 27% sits in the top ten. Material for sequencing was gamma-delta T cells. Every receptor here comes from a human donor. It is not recorded whose cells these are; they may come from a transplant donor.

The sample holds a few counts of this clone. The TCRdb protein, from a much larger clone, departs from this DNA's translation at residue 8, likely by read error; the protein shown derives from the DNA. The chain uses TRDV2 and TRDJ1, with 7 bases identical to TRDD3. J was trimmed by 0 bases and V by 0 bases; bases with no gene match: 12. The CDR3 totals 18 residues. Germline CDR1 and CDR2: GEAIGNYY and EKD. The CDR3 bases are TGTGCCTGTGACACCGTAAAACCGGGGGATCCGTACACCGATAAACTCATCTTT. This sequence encodes CACDTVKPGDPYTDKLIF.

About this clone itself: This sequence is one base from a far larger clone and is likely a read error. The sample has other DNA sequences that encode this CDR3 too. The V call is TRDV2, the J call TRDJ1, with D possibly matching TRDD3 (5 bases). Germline V gene data show CDR1 as GEAIGNYY and CDR2 as EKD. The CDR3 is made up of 20 amino acids. Trimming took off 3 bases at V and 1 base at J, with 29 bases between the two ends. CDR3 DNA sequence: TGTGCCTGTGACTTGATGTCGGCGGGGCTGGGAGATACATCCACCGATAAACTCATCTTT. As protein: CACDLMSAGLGDTSTDKLIF.

This clone was observed a few times. A single base is all that separates this from a far larger clone, so a read error is likely. The sample carries other DNA sequences with the same CDR3. The chain combines TRDV2 with TRDJ1; 8 bases line up with TRDD3. Germline V lookup: CDR1 GEAIGNYY, CDR2 EKD. This CDR3 has 19 amino acids. V lost 1 base and J lost 0; bases outside the gene matches: 15. The CDR3 is CACDTVGSGTGGYTDKLIF. Here the CDR3 DNA reads TGTGCCTGTGACACGGTCGGGAGTGGTACTGGGGGCTACACCGATAAACTCATCTTT.

In the case of this clone: TCRdb's entry gives the protein of a much larger clone, which mismatches this DNA's translation at residue 3, likely from a read error; the protein reported here is translated from the DNA. This chain connects TRDV2 to TRDJ1; 13 nucleotides match TRDD3. Germline loops: CDR1 GEAIGNYY, CDR2 EKD. This CDR3 contains 18 residues. CDR3 nucleotide sequence: TGTGCCTATGACCCACTGGGGGATACGCGCTCGTACACCGATAAACTCATCTTT. It is translated as CAYDPLGDTRSYTDKLIF.

As concerns this clone: TCRdb lists the protein of a much larger clone for this DNA, which differs at residue 5, so this is likely a read error; the protein given here is translated from the DNA itself. The rearrangement uses TRDV2 and TRDJ1, with TRDD3 matching over 10 bases. V shed 2 bases and J 0 bases; nucleotides not matched to a gene: 11. The germline V gene encodes CDR1 GEAIGNYY and CDR2 EKD. There are 18 residues in the CDR3. The CDR3 loop reads CACDIVKLGDPYTDKLIF. CDR3 in DNA: TGTGCCTGTGACATCGTAAAACTGGGGGATCCGTACACCGATAAACTCATCTTT.

Comments on this clone: A far more abundant clone sits one base away, making this likely a read error. Other DNA sequences within the sample encode an identical CDR3. This chain joins TRDV2 and TRDJ3, with D perhaps TRDD3 (5 bases). Germline CDR1 is GEAIGNYY and CDR2 is EKD. Trimming stripped 0 bases from V and 1 base from J, with 15 bases between. The CDR3 is 19 amino acids. The CDR3: CACDTGGHTSSWDTRQMFF. DNA for the CDR3: TGTGCCTGTGACACCGGGGGGCACACCTCGTCCTGGGACACCCGACAGATGTTTTTC.

In this sample, this clone turned up a few times. Only one base separates this from a far larger clonotype, so it likely reflects a read error. This sample includes further DNA sequences coding for the same CDR3. The chain couples TRDV2 to TRDJ1; 11 nucleotides agree with TRDD3. This CDR3 has 20 amino acids. In germline, CDR1 is GEAIGNYY, CDR2 EKD. Losses at the gene ends were 3 bases for V and 1 base for J; bases not matched to a gene: 18. This CDR3 reads CACDLMSAGLGDTSTDKLIF. The CDR3, as DNA: TGTGCCTGTGACTTGATGTCTGCGGGGCTGGGGGATACATCCACCGATAAACTCATCTTT.

Concerning this clone: The protein TCRdb lists belongs to a much larger clone and differs from this DNA's translation at residue 10, which points to a read error; the protein shown is made from the DNA. V usage is TRDV2 and J usage is TRDJ1, with TRDD3 identical over 9 bases. After removal of 3 bases from V and 0 bases from J, the junction contained 10 bases not matched to a gene. The CDR3 covers 17 residues. Germline V lookup: CDR1 GEAIGNYY, CDR2 EKD. CDR3 in DNA: TGTGCCTGTGACCCAGTACTGGGGGACCCACACACCGATAAACTCATCTTT. It specifies CACDPVLGDPHTDKLIF.

As regards this clone: A far larger clone is only one base removed, so a read error is likely. The V and J genes are TRDV2 and TRDJ1; TRDD3 aligns across 7 bases. V shed 2 bases, J shed 3 bases, and the junction held 11 bases outside the gene matches. The CDR3 totals 16 residues. CDR1 GEAIGNYY and CDR2 EKD come from the germline V gene. The CDR3 loop is CACDKLWDTSPDKLIF. In DNA form, the CDR3 reads TGTGCCTGTGACAAACTGTGGGATACTAGTCCCGATAAACTCATCTTT.